This entry is about one T cell receptor beta chain. Primers used in a second PCR of roughly 6 to 11 cycles were a sample-barcoded 5' primer and a J-beta primer mix. TCRdb called the 5' RACE reads again in MiXCR, with one record for every CDR3 protein. The data contain hundreds of thousands of distinct CDR3 sequences, around 49% of them singletons. The CDR3 loop spans 14 amino acids. The ends were cut back, 4 bases at V and 4 bases at J, with 16 bases in the middle. Per germline, CDR1 GTSNPN and CDR2 SVGIG (reference sequence). The sample originates from a study of blood T cells in healthy people across ages.

The sequencing sample was made of blood. The sequence was collected from a woman aged 60 to 75 in good health. The chain is built from TRBV30 and TRBJ1-2; a possible D gene is TRBD1 (6 bases). The CDR3 region has the DNA TGTGCCTGGACGGGGAGCCGGGGGCCCTATGGCTACACCTTC. It specifies CAWTGSRGPYGYTF.